This T cell receptor (beta chain) was recorded in a study of T cell responses to AZD1222 COVID-19 vaccine. General study points: Researchers took repertoire samples only after the peak T cell response had come.

A word on this clone: Its antigen is not identified.

Germline assignment: CDR1 LGHDT and CDR2 YNNKEL (reference sequence). The V and J ends lost 0 bases and 8 bases respectively, with 19 bases between them. The CDR3 runs to 16 residues. Measured with immunoSEQ multiplex PCR; TCRdb has only the in-frame clones, and not every one. The table lists some 150,000 clones, approximately 90% of them singletons, with less than 3.5% in the top ten. The clonotype was recovered from an adult in good health. The sequencing here drew on peripheral blood, taken on day 0 of AZD1222 vaccination. V and J are TRBV3-1 (or the pseudogene TRBV3-2) and TRBJ1-2, with D possibly being TRBD1 (6 bases). Here the CDR3 DNA reads TGTGCCAGCAGCCAAGATGGGGGGCGGCTCGTTCTAGGCTACACCTTC. Its protein is CASSQDGGRLVLGYTF.